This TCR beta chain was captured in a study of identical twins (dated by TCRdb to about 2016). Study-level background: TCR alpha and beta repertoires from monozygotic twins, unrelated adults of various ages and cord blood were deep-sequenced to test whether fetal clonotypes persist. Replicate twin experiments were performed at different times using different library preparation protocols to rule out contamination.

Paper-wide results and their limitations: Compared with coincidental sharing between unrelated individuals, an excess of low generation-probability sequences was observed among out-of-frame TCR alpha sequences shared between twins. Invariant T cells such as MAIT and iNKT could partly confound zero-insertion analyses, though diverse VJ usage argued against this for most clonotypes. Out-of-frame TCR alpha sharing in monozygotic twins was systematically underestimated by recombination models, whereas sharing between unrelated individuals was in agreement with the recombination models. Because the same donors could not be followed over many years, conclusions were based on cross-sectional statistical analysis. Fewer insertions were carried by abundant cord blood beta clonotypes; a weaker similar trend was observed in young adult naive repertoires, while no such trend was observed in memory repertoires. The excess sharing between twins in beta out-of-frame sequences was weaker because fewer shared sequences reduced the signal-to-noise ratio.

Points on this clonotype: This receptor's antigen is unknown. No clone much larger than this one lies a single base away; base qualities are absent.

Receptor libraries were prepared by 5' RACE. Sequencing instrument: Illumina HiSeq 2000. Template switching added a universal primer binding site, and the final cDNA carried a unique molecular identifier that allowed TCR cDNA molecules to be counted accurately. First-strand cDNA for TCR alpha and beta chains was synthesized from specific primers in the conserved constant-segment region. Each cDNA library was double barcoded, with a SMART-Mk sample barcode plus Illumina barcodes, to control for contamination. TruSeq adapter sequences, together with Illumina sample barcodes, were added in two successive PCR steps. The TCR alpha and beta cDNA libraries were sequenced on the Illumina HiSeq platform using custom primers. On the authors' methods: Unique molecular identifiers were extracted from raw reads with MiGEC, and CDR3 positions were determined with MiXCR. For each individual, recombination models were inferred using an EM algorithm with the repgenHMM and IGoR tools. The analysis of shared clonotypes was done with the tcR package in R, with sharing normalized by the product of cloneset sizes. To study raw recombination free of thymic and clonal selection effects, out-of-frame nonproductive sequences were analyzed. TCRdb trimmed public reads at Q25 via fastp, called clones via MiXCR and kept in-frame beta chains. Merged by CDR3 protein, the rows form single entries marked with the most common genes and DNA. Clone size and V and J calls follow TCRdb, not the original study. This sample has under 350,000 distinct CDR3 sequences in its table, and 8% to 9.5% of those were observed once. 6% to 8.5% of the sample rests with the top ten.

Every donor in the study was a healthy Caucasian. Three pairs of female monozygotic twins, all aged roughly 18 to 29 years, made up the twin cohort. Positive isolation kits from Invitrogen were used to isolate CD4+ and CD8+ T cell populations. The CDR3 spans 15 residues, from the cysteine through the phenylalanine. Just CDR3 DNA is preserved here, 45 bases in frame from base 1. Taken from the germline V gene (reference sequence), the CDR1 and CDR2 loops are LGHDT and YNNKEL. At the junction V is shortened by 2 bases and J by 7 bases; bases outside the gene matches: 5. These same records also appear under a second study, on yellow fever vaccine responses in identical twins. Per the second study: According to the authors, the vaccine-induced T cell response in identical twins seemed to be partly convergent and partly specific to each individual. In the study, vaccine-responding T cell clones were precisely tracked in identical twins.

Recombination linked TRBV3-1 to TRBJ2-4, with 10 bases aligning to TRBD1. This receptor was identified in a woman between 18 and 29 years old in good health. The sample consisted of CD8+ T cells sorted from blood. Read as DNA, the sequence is TGTGCCAGCAGCCAAAAGGGACAGGGGTTTAACATTCAGTACTTC. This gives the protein CASSQKGQGFNIQYF. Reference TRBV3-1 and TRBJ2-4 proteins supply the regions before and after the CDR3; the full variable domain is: DTAVSQTPKYLVTQMGNDKSIKCEQNLGHDTMYWYKQDSKKFLKIMFSYNNKELIINETVPNRFSPKSPDKAHLNLHINSLELGDSAVYFCASSQKGQGFNIQYFGAGTRLSVL.